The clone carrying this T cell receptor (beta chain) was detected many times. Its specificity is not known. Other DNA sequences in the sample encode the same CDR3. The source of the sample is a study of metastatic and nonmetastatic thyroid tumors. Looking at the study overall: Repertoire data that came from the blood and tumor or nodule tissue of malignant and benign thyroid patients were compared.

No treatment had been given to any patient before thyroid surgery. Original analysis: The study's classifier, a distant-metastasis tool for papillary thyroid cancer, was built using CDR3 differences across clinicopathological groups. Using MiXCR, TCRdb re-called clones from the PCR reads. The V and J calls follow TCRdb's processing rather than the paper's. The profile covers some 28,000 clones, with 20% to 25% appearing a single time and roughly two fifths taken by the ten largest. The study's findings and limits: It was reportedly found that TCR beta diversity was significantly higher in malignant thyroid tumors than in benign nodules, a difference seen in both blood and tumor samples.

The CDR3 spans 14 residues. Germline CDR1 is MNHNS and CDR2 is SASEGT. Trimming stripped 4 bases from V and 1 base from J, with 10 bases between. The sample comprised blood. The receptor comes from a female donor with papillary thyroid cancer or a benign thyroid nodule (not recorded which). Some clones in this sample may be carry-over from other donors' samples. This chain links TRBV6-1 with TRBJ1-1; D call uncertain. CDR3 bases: TGTGCCAGCAGTGTTGCAGGACCGAACACTGAAGCTTTCTTT. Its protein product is CASSVAGPNTEAFF.